Sequencing of this T cell receptor beta chain was carried out in a study of metastatic and nonmetastatic thyroid tumors. Study-level background: Blood and tumor or nodule tissue repertoires from malignant and benign thyroid patients were compared.

Thyroid surgery had not been preceded by any treatment in any patient. Germline V gives CDR1 LGHDT, CDR2 YNNKEL (reference sequence). The CDR3 extends over 17 amino acids. The ends lost 2 bases at V and 7 bases at J; junction bases unmatched: 13. Study-wide results and limits: Reportedly, malignant thyroid tumors had significantly higher TCR beta diversity than benign nodules, in blood and tumor.

This clone was picked up many times. Antigen: not known. How the authors handled the data: The authors used CDR3 differences across clinicopathological groups to build a distant-metastasis classifier for papillary thyroid cancer. TCRdb re-called clones from the PCR reads using MiXCR. TCRdb, not the original authors, processed these V and J calls. The sample includes 55,000 to 75,000 clones, around 20% of them seen just once. The specimen was blood. The chain employs TRBV3-1 and TRBJ2-3, with 9 positions matching TRBD2. This clonotype originated in a female donor with papillary thyroid cancer or a benign thyroid nodule (not recorded which). Some clones in this sample may be carry-over from other donors' samples. The CDR3 DNA reads as TGTGCCAGCAGCCAATCTACGGGCGGGAGGGCCGGAAATACGCAGTATTTT. As protein: CASSQSTGGRAGNTQYF.